This section outlines one T cell receptor beta chain sequence together with its context. No antigen is known for it. These data come from a study of CD8+ T cells in alopecia areata. Study background: Dosing spanned 6 to 18 months on tofacitinib, then 6 months off drug. Study-wide points: Normal skin's resident alphabeta T cells are also sequenced in scalp samples.

The V and J ends lost 4 bases and 3 bases, in that order; junction bases with no gene match: 11. CDR3 length: 16 residues. Germline assignment: CDR1 MNHEY and CDR2 SMNVEV (reference sequence). Sequencing relied on a cDNA template that was reverse transcribed from extracted RNA. Method: immunoSEQ multiplex PCR; TCRdb's copy keeps in-frame clones and lacks some. The sample shows more than 110,000 clones, roughly 50% of them seen only once. Collection of lesional scalp punch biopsies and peripheral blood was performed in alopecia areata patients. The specimen was CD4+ T cells sorted from blood, collected at week 0. The gene calls are TRBV27 and TRBJ1-1; the match to TRBD1 covers 7 bases. The origin of this receptor is a human donor with alopecia areata. The CDR3 reads CASSSHRQGKDTEAFF. The DNA for the CDR3 is TGTGCCAGCAGTTCCCACCGACAGGGTAAGGACACTGAAGCTTTCTTT.